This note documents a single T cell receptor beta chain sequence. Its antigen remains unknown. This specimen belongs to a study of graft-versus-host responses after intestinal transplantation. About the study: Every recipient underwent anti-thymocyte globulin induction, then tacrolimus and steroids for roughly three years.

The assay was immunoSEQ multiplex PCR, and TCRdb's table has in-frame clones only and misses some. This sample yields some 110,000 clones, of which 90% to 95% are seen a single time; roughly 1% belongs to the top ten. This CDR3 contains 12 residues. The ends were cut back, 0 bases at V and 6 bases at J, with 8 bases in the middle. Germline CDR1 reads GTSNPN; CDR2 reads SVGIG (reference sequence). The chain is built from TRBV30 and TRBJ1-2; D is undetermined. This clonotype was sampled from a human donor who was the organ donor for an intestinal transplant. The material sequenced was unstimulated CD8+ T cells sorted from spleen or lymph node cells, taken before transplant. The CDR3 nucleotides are TGTGCCTGGAGTGTAGTCCAGGATGGCTACACCTTC. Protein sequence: CAWSVVQDGYTF.